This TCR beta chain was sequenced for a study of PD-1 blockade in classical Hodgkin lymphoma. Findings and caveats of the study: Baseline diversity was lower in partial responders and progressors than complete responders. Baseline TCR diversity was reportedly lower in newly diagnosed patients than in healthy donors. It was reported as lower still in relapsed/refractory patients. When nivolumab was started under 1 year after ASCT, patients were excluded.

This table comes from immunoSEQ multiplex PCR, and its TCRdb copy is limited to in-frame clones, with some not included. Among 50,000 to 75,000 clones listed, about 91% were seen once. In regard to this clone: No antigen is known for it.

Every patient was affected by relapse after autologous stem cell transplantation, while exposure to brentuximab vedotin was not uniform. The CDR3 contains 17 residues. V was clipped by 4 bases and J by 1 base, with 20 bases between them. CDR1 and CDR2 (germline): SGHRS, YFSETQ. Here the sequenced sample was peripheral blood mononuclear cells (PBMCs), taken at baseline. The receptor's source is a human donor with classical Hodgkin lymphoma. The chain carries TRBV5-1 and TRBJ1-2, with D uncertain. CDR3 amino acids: CASSPGSRSPDNYGYTF. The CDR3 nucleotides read TGCGCCAGCAGCCCGGGGTCACGGAGCCCAGATAACTATGGCTACACCTTC.